This T cell receptor beta chain was obtained from a study of read filtering for tumor transcriptome and immune sequencing. For the study at large: Per sample, TCR-region reads ranged about 3.5 to 11 million by IR-seq, about 85 to 1,400 by RNA-seq. Study-level results: Approximately 80% of IR-seq clonotypes had one read, totaling roughly 3.5% of reads; RNA-seq: roughly 76% and 46%. The sorted CD138-negative fraction was a mixed bone marrow immune population, not purified T cells. RNA-seq captured clonotypes less deeply and reliably than IR-seq.

This clonotype was seen repeatedly, ten times or more. Its specificity is not known. From approximately 400 ng of RNA, a library with molecular barcoded alpha/delta and beta/gamma adaptors was made. MiXCR was run by TCRdb on the reads, yielding one entry per CDR3 protein. The data show 20,000 to 30,000 distinct CDR3 sequences, 22% seen once. The germline CDR1 and CDR2 sequences are SQVTM and ANQGSEA. CDR3 length equals 15 residues. The V end lost 3 bases, the J end lost 5 bases, and 19 bases lay between the germline ends. Sequences were obtained from a population of CD138-negative cells sorted from bone marrow. The sequence was collected from a donor at least 40 years old with multiple myeloma. V gene TRBV29-1 combines with J gene TRBJ2-5, with D possibly TRBD2 on 5 matching bases. CDR3 DNA: TGCAGCGTTGACGCGCACTCTCGACCGGGGGAGACCCAGTACTTC. It codes for CSVDAHSRPGETQYF.